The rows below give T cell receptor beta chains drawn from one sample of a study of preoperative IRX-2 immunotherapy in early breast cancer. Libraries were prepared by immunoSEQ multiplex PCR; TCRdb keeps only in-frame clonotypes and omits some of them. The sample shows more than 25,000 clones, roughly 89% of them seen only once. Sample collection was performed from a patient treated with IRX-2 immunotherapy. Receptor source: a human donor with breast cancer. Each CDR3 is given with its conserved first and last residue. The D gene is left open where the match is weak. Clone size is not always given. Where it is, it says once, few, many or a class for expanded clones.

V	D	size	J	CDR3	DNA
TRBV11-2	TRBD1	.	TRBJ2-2	CASRRGQAGGELFF	TGTGCCAGCAGAAGAGGACAGGCCGGGGGGGAGCTGTTTTTT
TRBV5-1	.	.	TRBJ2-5	CASSPLGFGETQYF	TGCGCCAGCAGTCCACTAGGCTTTGGGGAGACCCAGTACTTC
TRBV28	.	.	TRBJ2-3	CASSLGTSTDTQYF	TGTGCCAGCAGTCTAGGGACTAGCACAGATACGCAGTATTTT
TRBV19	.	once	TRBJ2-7	CASETTGTEEQYF	TGTGCCAGTGAGACCACCGGGACCGAGGAGCAGTACTTC
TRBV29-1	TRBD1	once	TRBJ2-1	CSKTGTGGIYNEQFF	TGCAGCAAAACCGGGACAGGGGGGATCTACAATGAGCAGTTCTTC
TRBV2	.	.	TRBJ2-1	CASQTDYNEQFF	TGTGCCAGCCAAACGGATTACAATGAGCAGTTCTTC
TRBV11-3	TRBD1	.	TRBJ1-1	CASSLGDSLNTEAFF	TGTGCCAGCAGCTTAGGGGACAGCCTAAACACTGAAGCTTTCTTT
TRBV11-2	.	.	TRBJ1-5	CASSLGQASQPQHF	TGTGCCAGCAGCTTAGGACAGGCGAGTCAGCCCCAGCATTTT
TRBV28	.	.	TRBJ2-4	CASSLNWGGAAKNIQYF	TGTGCCAGCAGTTTGAATTGGGGGGGCGCCGCCAAAAACATTCAGTACTTC
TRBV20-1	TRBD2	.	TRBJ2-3	CSAGGDTQYF	TGCAGTGCGGGAGGGGATACGCAGTATTTT
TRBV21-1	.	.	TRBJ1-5	CASSKEGDRVDQPQHF	TGTGCCAGCAGCAAAGAAGGGGACAGGGTTGATCAGCCCCAGCATTTT
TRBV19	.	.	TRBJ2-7	CASSRNHGAYEQYF	TGTGCCAGTAGTCGAAACCACGGGGCCTACGAGCAGTACTTC
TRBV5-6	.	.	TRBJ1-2	CASSHRDNYGYTF	TGTGCCAGCAGCCACAGGGACAACTATGGCTACACCTTC
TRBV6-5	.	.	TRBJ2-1	CASTGGTSRRNEQFF	TGTGCCAGCACGGGCGGGACTTCGAGACGCAATGAGCAGTTCTTC
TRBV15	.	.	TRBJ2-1	CATSRDRVEANEQFF	TGTGCCACCAGCAGAGATCGGGTAGAAGCGAATGAGCAGTTCTTC
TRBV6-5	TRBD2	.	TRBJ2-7	CASSYSPSGGPYEQYF	TGTGCCAGCAGTTACTCCCCTAGCGGAGGCCCCTACGAGCAGTACTTC
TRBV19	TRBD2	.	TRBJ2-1	CASRSAGGYNEQFF	TGTGCCAGTAGATCCGCGGGGGGGTACAATGAGCAGTTCTTC
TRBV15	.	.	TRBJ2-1	CATSRDRKGSNEQFF	TGTGCCACCAGCAGAGATCGAAAAGGGTCAAATGAGCAGTTCTTC
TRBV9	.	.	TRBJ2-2	CASSVAGGESGELFF	TGTGCCAGCAGCGTAGCAGGGGGGGAGAGCGGGGAGCTGTTTTTT
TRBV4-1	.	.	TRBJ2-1	CASRSLVEDNEQFF	TGCGCCAGCCGCTCTCTGGTGGAGGACAATGAGCAGTTCTTC
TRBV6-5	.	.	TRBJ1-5	CASTLRAALGQPQHF	TGTGCCAGCACCCTAAGGGCTGCCCTTGGACAGCCCCAGCATTTT
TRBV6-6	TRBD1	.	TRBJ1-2	CASSPQGTNNYGYTF	TGTGCCAGCAGCCCACAGGGGACAAATAACTATGGCTACACCTTC
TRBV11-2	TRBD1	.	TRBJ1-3	CASSPGQVGSGNTIYF	TGTGCCAGCAGCCCGGGACAGGTGGGGTCTGGAAACACCATATATTTT
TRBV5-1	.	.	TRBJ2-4	CASSWGESNIQYF	TGCGCCAGCAGCTGGGGGGAGTCAAACATTCAGTACTTC
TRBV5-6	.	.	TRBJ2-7	CASSPDFSYEQYF	TGTGCCAGCAGCCCCGACTTCTCCTACGAGCAGTACTTC
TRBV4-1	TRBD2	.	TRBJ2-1	CASSQDTAGANNEQFF	TGCGCCAGCAGCCAAGATACAGCGGGAGCCAACAATGAGCAGTTCTTC
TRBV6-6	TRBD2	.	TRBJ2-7	CASSFPGTSHEQYF	TGTGCCAGCAGTTTCCCCGGGACTAGCCACGAGCAGTACTTC